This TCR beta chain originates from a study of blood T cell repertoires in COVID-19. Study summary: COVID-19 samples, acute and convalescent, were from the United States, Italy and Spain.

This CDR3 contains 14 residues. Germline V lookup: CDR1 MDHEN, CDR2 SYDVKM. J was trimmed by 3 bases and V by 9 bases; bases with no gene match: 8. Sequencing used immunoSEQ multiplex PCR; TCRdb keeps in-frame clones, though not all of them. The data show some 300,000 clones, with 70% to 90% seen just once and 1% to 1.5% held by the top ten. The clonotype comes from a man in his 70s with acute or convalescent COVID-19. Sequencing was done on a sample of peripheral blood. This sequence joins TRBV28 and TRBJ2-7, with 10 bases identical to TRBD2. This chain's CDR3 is CASRRTSGVYEQYF. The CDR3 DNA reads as TGTGCCAGTAGGAGGACTAGCGGAGTCTACGAGCAGTACTTC.